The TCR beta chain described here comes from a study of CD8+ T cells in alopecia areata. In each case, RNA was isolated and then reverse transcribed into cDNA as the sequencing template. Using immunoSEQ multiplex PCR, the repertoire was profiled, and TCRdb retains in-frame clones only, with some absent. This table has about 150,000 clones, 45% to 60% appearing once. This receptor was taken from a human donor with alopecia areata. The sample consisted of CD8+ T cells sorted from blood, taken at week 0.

CDR3 sequence reads: CASSTPGAVYGYTF. CDR3 in DNA: TGTGCCAGCAGCACCCCAGGGGCAGTCTATGGCTACACCTTC. The J gene is TRBJ1-2, the V gene TRBV7-9; the D gene is possibly TRBD1 (6 bases). The ends were cut back, 5 bases at V and 4 bases at J, with 14 bases in the middle. This CDR3 comprises 14 residues. Germline V CDR1 and CDR2: SEHNR, FQNEAQ (reference sequence). The full variable domain, completed using reference TRBV7-9 and TRBJ1-2, is DTGVSQNPRHKITKRGQNVTFRCDPISEHNRLYWYRQTLGQGPEFLTYFQNEAQLEKSRLLSDRFSAERPKGSFSTLEIQRTEQGDSAMYLCASSTPGAVYGYTFGSGTRLTVV.